A single sample is the source of the 20 T cell receptor beta chains below, sequenced in a study of blood T cell repertoires in COVID-19. Produced via immunoSEQ multiplex PCR; TCRdb's table is partial and in-frame only. The table lists some 80,000 clones, roughly 80% of them singletons. The specimen was peripheral blood. The receptors derive from a woman aged 40 to 50 with active or convalescent COVID-19.

The V call is TRBV13, the J call TRBJ1-5; D not certain. Looked up from germline, CDR1 is PRHDT and CDR2 is FYEKMQ (reference sequence). The CDR3 has 15 residues. With 0 bases removed from V and 5 bases from J, the gap between germline ends came to 11 bases. CDR3 protein: CASSLGREVYQPQHF. For the CDR3, the DNA is TGTGCCAGCAGCTTAGGGAGAGAGGTTTATCAGCCCCAGCATTTT.

Note on this clone: In the same sample, other DNA sequences code for this CDR3. The chain uses TRBV5-1 and TRBJ2-2; maybe TRBD1 (6 bases). Trimming shortened V by 4 bases and J by 0 bases, and 10 bases separated the two germline ends. Germline assignment: CDR1 SGHRS and CDR2 YFSETQ. This CDR3 is built from 15 residues. CDR3 in DNA: TGCGCCAGCAGCCAAGACAGGCCGAACACCGGGGAGCTGTTTTTT. This encodes CASSQDRPNTGELFF.

The V call is TRBV7-9, the J call TRBJ2-7; unclear D gene. CDR1 and CDR2 (germline): SEHNR, FQNEAQ (reference sequence). V was shortened by 8 bases and J by 3 bases, with 14 bases between the two germline ends. This CDR3 is 13 amino acids long. The CDR3 here is CASYGLTVYEQYF. Written as DNA, the CDR3 is TGTGCCAGCTATGGGCTAACCGTCTACGAGCAGTACTTC.

The J gene is TRBJ2-7, the V gene TRBV6-5; 8 bases map to TRBD2. Germline V gives CDR1 MNHEY, CDR2 SVGAGI. The CDR3 has 15 amino acids. V was pared by 6 bases and J by 5 bases, with 12 bases of the junction left unmatched. CDR3 in amino acids: CASRNPRGLGNEQYF. CDR3 DNA sequence: TGTGCCAGCAGAAACCCACGGGGACTAGGAAACGAGCAGTACTTC.

The chain links TRBV5-5 to TRBJ2-7, with D possibly TRBD1 on 6 matching bases. Germline V lookup: CDR1 SGHKS, CDR2 YYEKEE (reference sequence). The V gene lost 3 bases and the J gene lost 2 bases, with 12 bases spanning the gap. The CDR3 is 14 amino acids. In DNA, the CDR3 is TGTGCCAGCAGCTCCGGACAGTTGACCTACGAGCAGTACTTC. Its translation: CASSSGQLTYEQYF.

The J gene is TRBJ2-6, the V gene TRBV28; perhaps TRBD2 as D (6 bases). In germline, CDR1 is MDHEN, CDR2 SYDVKM. The CDR3 covers 18 residues. The germline V and J ends were trimmed by 2 bases and 3 bases, with 17 bases remaining between them. CDR3 nucleotides: TGTGCCAGCAGTTTAGGGGGAGGTGCTTGGATTGGGGCCAACGTCCTGACTTTC. Translation gives CASSLGGGAWIGANVLTF.

The rearrangement links TRBV7-3 to TRBJ2-1; 10 nucleotides match TRBD2. V gave up 2 bases and J gave up 1 base; unmatched junction bases: 11. Germline CDR1 and CDR2: SGHTA and FQGTGA. The CDR3 length is 19 residues. DNA of the CDR3: TGTGCCAGCAGCTTACTAAGGACTAGCGGAACCTTTTCCTACAATGAGCAGTTCTTC. Its translation: CASSLLRTSGTFSYNEQFF.

The rearrangement joins TRBV10-3 to TRBJ2-3; 11 nucleotides align to TRBD1. V was clipped by 10 bases and J by 4 bases; unmatched bases: 10. This CDR3 comprises 15 residues. Germline V lookup: CDR1 ENHRY, CDR2 SYGVKD. CDR3 coding DNA: TGTGCCACTCTTGTTGGGACAGGGGGATCAGATACGCAGTATTTT. Amino acids: CATLVGTGGSDTQYF.

The V and J genes are TRBV5-4 and TRBJ1-2; 7 bases are shared with TRBD1. CDR3 size: 13 residues. CDR1 SGHNT and CDR2 YYREEE come from the germline V gene (reference sequence). After removal of 4 bases from V and 2 bases from J, the junction contained 2 bases not matched to a gene. CDR3 protein: CASSVQGNYGYTF. CDR3 sequence (DNA): TGTGCCAGCAGCGTACAGGGGAACTATGGCTACACCTTC.

V is TRBV5-1 and J is TRBJ1-1; 8 bases map to TRBD1. This CDR3 is 14 amino acids long. The V and J ends lost 1 base and 11 bases, in that order; junction bases with no gene match: 10. Germline CDR1 and CDR2: SGHRS and YFSETQ. The CDR3 DNA sequence: TGCGCCAGCAGCTTGAGAGTCGACAGGGGTCAGGCTTTCTTT. Residues: CASSLRVDRGQAFF.

The gene calls are TRBV3-1 (or the pseudogene TRBV3-2) and TRBJ2-3, with D uncertain. CDR3 length: 14 amino acids. The V end lost 1 base, the J end lost 2 bases, and 7 bases lay between the germline ends. In germline, CDR1 is LGHDT, CDR2 YNNKEL (reference sequence). In nucleotides, the CDR3 is TGTGCCAGCAGCCAAGTAGTCACCACAGATACGCAGTATTTT. This gives the protein CASSQVVTTDTQYF.

This clone showed up just a few times. CDR3 loop: CASSFPRTAHYGYTF. The CDR3 coding sequence is TGTGCCAGCAGTTTCCCCCGGACAGCCCACTATGGCTACACCTTC. The chain combines TRBV28 with TRBJ1-2; the D gene is possibly TRBD1 (6 bases). V was pared by 3 bases and J by 3 bases, with 14 bases between. Germline CDR1 is MDHEN and CDR2 is SYDVKM. CDR3 length: 15 residues.

This clone appeared a few times. V usage is TRBV6-6 and J usage is TRBJ1-5; no clear D. The CDR3 length is 14 residues. V dropped 2 bases and J dropped 5 bases, with 10 bases sitting between them. Germline values: CDR1 MNHNY, CDR2 SVGAGI (reference sequence). CDR3 nucleotides: TGTGCCAGCAGTTACCCAGAAGATGATCAGCCCCAGCATTTT. Protein sequence: CASSYPEDDQPQHF.

The gene calls are TRBV11-3 and TRBJ2-1, with TRBD2 matching 15 bases. Germline values: CDR1 SGHNT, CDR2 YENEEA. Losses at the gene ends were 5 bases for V and 6 bases for J; bases not matched to a gene: 5. CDR3 length: 16 residues. The CDR3 sequence is CASSPRTSGGANEQFF. The CDR3 DNA reads TGTGCCAGCAGCCCCCGGACTAGCGGGGGGGCCAATGAGCAGTTCTTC.

This chain joins TRBV9 and TRBJ1-3, with 7 bases that match TRBD1. The CDR3 has 14 amino acids. Germline CDR1 is SGDLS and CDR2 is YYNGEE. V gave up 0 bases and J gave up 11 bases; unmatched junction bases: 8. The CDR3 nucleotides read TGTGCCAGCAGCGTAGGAACAGGGGAGCTCGCCATATATTTT. Encoded protein: CASSVGTGELAIYF. Looking up the rest from reference TRBV9 and TRBJ1-3 gives the full variable domain: DSGVTQTPKHLITATGQRVTLRCSPRSGDLSVYWYQQSLDQGLQFLIQYYNGEERAKGNILERFSAQQFPDLHSELNLSSLELGDSALYFCASSVGTGELAIYFGEGSWLTVV.

The rearrangement uses TRBV6-5 and TRBJ2-5, with no clear D. CDR1 is MNHEY and CDR2 is SVGAGI in the germline V gene. This CDR3 comprises 11 residues. Trimming removed 7 bases at V and 5 bases at J, with 8 bases between. The CDR3 nucleotides are TGTGCCAGCACCCTCGGGGAGACCCAGTACTTC. This encodes CASTLGETQYF.

With respect to this clone: Other DNA sequences in this sample translate to the same CDR3. The rearrangement joins TRBV9 to TRBJ2-5, with 7 bases lining up with TRBD2. This CDR3 region has 15 residues. Per germline, CDR1 SGDLS and CDR2 YYNGEE. V lost 0 bases, J lost 2 bases, and 4 bases stayed unmatched. The CDR3 loop reads CASSVAGGSQETQYF. The DNA of the CDR3 is TGTGCCAGCAGCGTAGCGGGGGGATCTCAAGAGACCCAGTACTTC.

V is TRBV13 and J is TRBJ2-2; TRBD2 matches 11 bases. The germline V gene has CDR1 PRHDT and CDR2 FYEKMQ (reference sequence). The length of the CDR3 is 17 residues. With V trimmed by 5 bases and J by 5 bases, 10 bases remained unmatched. The CDR3 sequence is CASSPSTSGRSTGELFF. The CDR3 bases are TGTGCCAGCAGCCCCTCCACTAGCGGGAGATCTACCGGGGAGCTGTTTTTT.

The rearrangement links TRBV6-1 to TRBJ1-2; unclear D gene. The CDR3 is 12 residues long. V lost 3 bases, J lost 4 bases, and 6 bases lay in between. From germline, CDR1 is MNHNS and CDR2 SASEGT. The CDR3: CASSDVFYGYTF. CDR3 sequence (DNA): TGTGCCAGCAGTGACGTCTTCTATGGCTACACCTTC.

The chain couples TRBV19 to TRBJ1-1, with D possibly TRBD1 on 5 matching bases. This CDR3 is 16 amino acids long. Germline CDR1 and CDR2: LNHDA and SQIVND (reference sequence). Trimming removed 3 bases from V and 5 bases from J, with 19 bases in between. The CDR3 DNA follows: TGTGCCAGTAGTATCTCTCACTCCCCAGGACAAACTGAAGCTTTCTTT. Translated, it gives CASSISHSPGQTEAFF.